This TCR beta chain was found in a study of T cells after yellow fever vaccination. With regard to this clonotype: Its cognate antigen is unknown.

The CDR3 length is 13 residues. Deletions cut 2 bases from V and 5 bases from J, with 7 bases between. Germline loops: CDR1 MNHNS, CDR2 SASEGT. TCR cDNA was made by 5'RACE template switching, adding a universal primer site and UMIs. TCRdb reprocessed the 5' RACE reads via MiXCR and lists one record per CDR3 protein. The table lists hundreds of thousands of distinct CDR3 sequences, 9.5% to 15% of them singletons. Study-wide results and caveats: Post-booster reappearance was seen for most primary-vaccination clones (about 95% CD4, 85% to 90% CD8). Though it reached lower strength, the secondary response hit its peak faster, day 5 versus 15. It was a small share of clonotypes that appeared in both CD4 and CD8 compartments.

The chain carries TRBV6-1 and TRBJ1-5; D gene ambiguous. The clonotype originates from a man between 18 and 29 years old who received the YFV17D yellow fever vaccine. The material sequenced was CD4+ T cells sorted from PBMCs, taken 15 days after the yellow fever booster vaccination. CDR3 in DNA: TGTGCCAGCAGTGAAATATTCGATCAGCCCCAGCATTTT. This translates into CASSEIFDQPQHF.